Sequencing of this TCR beta chain was carried out in a study of T cell responses to AZD1222 COVID-19 vaccine. About this clone itself: Antigen unknown.

Libraries were prepared by immunoSEQ multiplex PCR; TCRdb keeps only in-frame clonotypes and omits some of them. This sample has approximately 110,000 clones, with approximately 92% found just once. Study-level results: The sample set comprised mostly white British donors with more females, and clonal diversity was possibly underestimated.

From germline, CDR1 is SGHTA and CDR2 FQGTGA. The V end lost 1 base, the J end lost 5 bases, and 14 bases lay between the germline ends. CDR3 length equals 15 residues. The sample in question was peripheral blood, obtained on day 0 of AZD1222 vaccination. The sequence was obtained from an adult in good health. This chain connects TRBV7-3 to TRBJ1-2; D is perhaps TRBD1 (5 bases). CDR3: CASSLRAGPKYGYTF. The CDR3 DNA follows: TGTGCCAGCAGCTTAAGGGCAGGGCCCAAGTATGGCTACACCTTC.